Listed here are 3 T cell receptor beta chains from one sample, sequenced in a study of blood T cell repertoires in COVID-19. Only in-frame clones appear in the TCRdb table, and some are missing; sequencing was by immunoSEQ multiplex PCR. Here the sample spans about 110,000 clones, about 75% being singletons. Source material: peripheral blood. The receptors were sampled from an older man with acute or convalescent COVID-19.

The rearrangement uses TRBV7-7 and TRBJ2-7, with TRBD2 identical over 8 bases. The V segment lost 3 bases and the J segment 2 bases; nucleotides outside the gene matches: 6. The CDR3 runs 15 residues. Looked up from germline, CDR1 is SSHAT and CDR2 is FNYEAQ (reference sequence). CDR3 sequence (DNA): TGTGCCAGCAGCTTCTCCGCGGGGGGAACCTACGAGCAGTACTTC. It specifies CASSFSAGGTYEQYF.

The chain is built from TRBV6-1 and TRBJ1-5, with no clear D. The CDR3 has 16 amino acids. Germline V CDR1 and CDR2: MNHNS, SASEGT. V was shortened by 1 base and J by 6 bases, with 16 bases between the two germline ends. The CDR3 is CASSEGYGVGFQPQHF. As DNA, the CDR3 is TGTGCCAGCAGTGAAGGGTATGGAGTTGGTTTTCAGCCCCAGCATTTT.

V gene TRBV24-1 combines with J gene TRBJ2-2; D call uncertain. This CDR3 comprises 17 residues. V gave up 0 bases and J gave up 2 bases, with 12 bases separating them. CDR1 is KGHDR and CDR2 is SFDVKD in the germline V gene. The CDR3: CATSDLHGLGNTGELFF. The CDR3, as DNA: TGTGCCACCAGTGATTTGCACGGCCTAGGAAACACCGGGGAGCTGTTTTTT.